This is a list of T cell receptor beta chains from one sample in a study of regulatory T cells in long-lasting Graves disease. TCRdb reprocessed the multiplex PCR reads with MiXCR, giving one entry per CDR3 protein. Among some 560,000 distinct CDR3 sequences listed, 16% were seen once. The same data also contributed to another study, on T cells in Graves' hyperthyroidism and ophthalmopathy.

Sequenced here: peripheral blood mononuclear cells (PBMCs), sampled at new diagnosis, from a patient treated with antithyroid drugs. These receptors were collected from a woman aged 40 to 65 with Graves disease. Each CDR3 is given with its conserved first and last residue. Each record gives: D gene, CDR3 length, clone size, J gene, V gene, CDR3 protein, CDR3 DNA. D genes are given only for firm matches. Where a row states a size, it is once, few, many or the class of an expanded clone; other rows omit it.

TRBD1	16	.	TRBJ1-1	TRBV24-1	CATSDSRGPRDTEAFF	TGTGCCACCAGTGATTCCAGGGGGCCGCGGGACACTGAAGCTTTCTTT
TRBD2	14	many	TRBJ2-1	TRBV11-1	CASRSGGSYNEQFF	TGTGCCAGCAGGAGCGGGGGATCCTACAATGAGCAGTTCTTC
TRBD1	15	many	TRBJ2-1	TRBV7-9	CASSSRTGGGNEQFF	TGTGCCAGCAGCTCCCGGACAGGGGGAGGCAATGAGCAGTTCTTC
.	13	few	TRBJ1-1	TRBV7-9	CASSDREDTEAFF	TGTGCCAGCAGCGACCGGGAAGACACTGAAGCTTTCTTT
.	14	many	TRBJ2-2	TRBV28	CASSWALRPGELFF	TGTGCCAGCAGTTGGGCCCTAAGGCCCGGGGAGCTGTTTTTT
TRBD1	14	.	TRBJ2-1	TRBV7-9	CASSPGTGGYEQFF	TGTGCCAGCAGCCCAGGGACAGGGGGATATGAGCAGTTCTTC
.	12	.	TRBJ2-7	TRBV7-9	CASDDWTEEQYF	TGTGCCAGCGACGACTGGACCGAGGAGCAGTACTTC
TRBD1	16	many	TRBJ1-4	TRBV5-5	CASSLTPGQGSEKLFF	TGTGCCAGCAGCCTCACTCCGGGACAGGGATCTGAAAAACTGTTTTTT
.	15	few	TRBJ2-7	TRBV3-1	CASSQERLISYEQYF	TGTGCCAGCAGCCAAGAGAGGCTGATCTCCTACGAGCAGTACTTC
TRBD1	15	.	TRBJ2-2	TRBV20-1	CSAGGQGQNTGELFF	TGCAGTGCTGGGGGACAGGGGCAGAACACCGGGGAGCTGTTTTTT
TRBD1	14	.	TRBJ2-3	TRBV29-1	CSVETGGSTDTQYF	TGCAGCGTGGAGACAGGGGGAAGCACAGATACGCAGTATTTT
TRBD1	15	few	TRBJ2-1	TRBV13	CASSLAGTGVNEQFF	TGTGCCAGCAGCTTGGCCGGGACAGGGGTGAATGAGCAGTTCTTC
.	13	.	TRBJ1-4	TRBV7-9	CASSLITGEKLFF	TGTGCCAGCAGCTTAATTACTGGTGAAAAACTGTTTTTT
.	13	many	TRBJ1-2	TRBV28	CASSFSGRDGYTF	TGTGCCAGCAGTTTTTCGGGTCGCGATGGCTACACCTTC
TRBD1	14	many	TRBJ1-5	TRBV20-1	CSAEGTGRNQPQHF	TGCAGTGCTGAAGGGACAGGGCGGAATCAGCCCCAGCATTTT
.	15	.	TRBJ2-3	TRBV5-1	CASSLVVGGTDTQYF	TGCGCCAGCAGCTTGGTAGTGGGGGGAACAGATACGCAGTATTTT
TRBD2	17	.	TRBJ2-1	TRBV7-9	CASSYSFGAGGPSEQFF	TGTGCCAGCAGCTATAGCTTCGGGGCGGGGGGGCCTTCTGAGCAGTTCTTC
TRBD1	14	.	TRBJ2-1	TRBV7-9	CASSPGQGFGEQFF	TGTGCCAGTAGTCCGGGACAGGGTTTTGGTGAGCAGTTCTTC
.	13	.	TRBJ1-2	TRBV7-9	CASSSTVLYGYTF	TGTGCCAGCAGCTCTACGGTCCTATATGGCTACACCTTC
.	16	.	TRBJ1-2	TRBV5-5	CASSLFRSGDLHGYTF	TGTGCCAGCAGCTTGTTTCGGTCAGGGGATTTACATGGCTACACCTTC
TRBD2	17	.	TRBJ2-3	TRBV7-2	CASSLESGGPGIDTQYF	TGTGCCAGCAGCTTAGAGAGCGGGGGCCCCGGGATAGATACGCAGTATTTT
.	12	.	TRBJ2-1	TRBV12-3/TRBV12-4	CASSVGTVEQFF	TGTGCCAGCAGTGTAGGGACGGTTGAGCAGTTCTTC